Sequencing of this T cell receptor beta chain was carried out in a study of shared clonotypes between healthy human individuals. Study summary: Each donor's CD4 naive and CD4 memory cells filled three plates apiece, CD8 naive two, and CD8 memory one.

Study outcomes and limitations: In several donors, around 5% of naive CD4 clonotypes appeared in common.

Trimming stripped 0 bases from V and 9 bases from J, with 12 bases between. CDR3 length: 15 amino acids. Germline values: CDR1 SGHAT, CDR2 FQNNGV. Concerning this clone: Its antigen is unidentified.

Sequencing was performed with immunoSEQ multiplex PCR; in TCRdb, only in-frame clones are kept and a portion is missing. The data hold some 2,400,000 clones, with around 95% observed a single time. The chain couples TRBV11-2 to TRBJ1-6; D call uncertain. Sequencing was performed on naive CD4+ T cells sorted from blood. Indicated subset: CD45RA+ positively selected. This TCR came from a man between 18 and 29 years old in good health. In DNA, the CDR3 is TGTGCCAGCAGCTTAGATCCCGATTCAAGTTCACCCCTCCACTTT. This encodes CASSLDPDSSSPLHF.